This is a list of T cell receptor beta chains from one sample in a study of metastatic and nonmetastatic thyroid tumors. TCRdb reanalyzed the PCR reads via MiXCR. This table has about 30,000 clones, roughly 15% appearing once. The source material was blood. Receptor source: a female donor with papillary thyroid cancer or a benign thyroid nodule (not recorded which). Some clones in this sample may be carry-over from other donors' samples. Each CDR3 is given with its conserved first and last residue. A D gene is named only where the DNA matches it firmly. Where a row states a size, it is once, few, many or the class of an expanded clone; other rows omit it.

length: 15
J: TRBJ1-4
V: TRBV19
D: TRBD1
size: many
DNA: TGTGCCAGTAGTGAGGCCGGGACAGGACGTGAAAAACTGTTTTTT
CDR3: CASSEAGTGREKLFF

length: 15
J: TRBJ2-7
V: TRBV5-8
D: NA
size: medium-sized
DNA: TGTGCCAGCAGCCAATACGACATCCGCACCTACGAGCAGTACTTC
CDR3: CASSQYDIRTYEQYF

length: 14
J: TRBJ2-1
V: TRBV7-9
D: NA
size: many
DNA: TGTGCCAGCAGCCTGGTGGAATCTTACAATGAGCAGTTCTTC
CDR3: CASSLVESYNEQFF

length: 15
J: TRBJ2-5
V: TRBV4-1
D: NA
size: NA
DNA: TGCGCCAGCAGCCAAGGTGTCTGGAGCGGCGAGACCCAGTACTTC
CDR3: CASSQGVWSGETQYF

length: 12
J: TRBJ2-7
V: TRBV30
D: NA
size: NA
DNA: TGTGCCTGGGCGGGTGAGACTAGAGGGAGTTACTTC
CDR3: CAWAGETRGSYF

length: 16
J: TRBJ1-6
V: TRBV27
D: NA
size: NA
DNA: TGTGCCAGCAGAAGGGAACTCCGCTCCTATAATTCACCCCTCCACTTT
CDR3: CASRRELRSYNSPLHF

length: 14
J: TRBJ2-5
V: TRBV4-1
D: NA
size: many
DNA: TGCGCCAGCAGCCAGAACCACGGCCAAGAGACCCAGTACTTC
CDR3: CASSQNHGQETQYF

length: 15
J: TRBJ1-3
V: TRBV6-2/TRBV6-3
D: NA
size: few
DNA: TGTGCCAGCAGTTCCGGACAGTACTCTGGAAACACCATATATTTT
CDR3: CASSSGQYSGNTIYF

length: 15
J: TRBJ1-6
V: TRBV20-1
D: NA
size: many
DNA: TGCAGTGTTAGATTAGGGGAGCACTATAATTCACCCCTCCACTTT
CDR3: CSVRLGEHYNSPLHF

length: 11
J: TRBJ1-5
V: TRBV2
D: TRBD1
size: many
DNA: TGTGCCAGCAGTACCGGACAGGGGGAGCATTTT
CDR3: CASSTGQGEHF

length: 18
J: TRBJ2-3
V: TRBV5-1
D: NA
size: few
DNA: TGCGCCAGCAGCTTGGCCACGGGGAGGGGGCTTCACTCAGATACGCAGTATTTT
CDR3: CASSLATGRGLHSDTQYF

length: 14
J: TRBJ1-2
V: TRBV5-6
D: NA
size: NA
DNA: TGTGCCAGCAGCTTGGGTCTGGGGCTGAGTGGCTACACCTTC
CDR3: CASSLGLGLSGYTF

length: 17
J: TRBJ2-3
V: TRBV5-8
D: NA
size: many
DNA: TGTGCCAGCAGCTCTCGTCTCGGAGGGGGGGACACAGATACGCAGTATTTT
CDR3: CASSSRLGGGDTDTQYF

length: 16
J: TRBJ2-7
V: TRBV6-5
D: NA
size: few
DNA: TGTGCCAGCAGCTACTCCCCATGGAGGTCTGCCTACGAGCAGTACTTC
CDR3: CASSYSPWRSAYEQYF

length: 15
J: TRBJ2-1
V: TRBV7-9
D: NA
size: many
DNA: TGTGCCAGCAGCTCTCGCAGGGAACCCTACAATGAGCAGTTCTTC
CDR3: CASSSRREPYNEQFF

length: 12
J: TRBJ2-2
V: TRBV6-1
D: NA
size: NA
DNA: TGTGCCAGCAGTAGGGTGCCCGGGGGTCTGTTTTTT
CDR3: CASSRVPGGLFF

length: 19
J: TRBJ2-2
V: TRBV7-3
D: TRBD2
size: NA
DNA: TGTGCCAGCAGCTTAATAGCTCTGGGTAGCGGGAGTACCACCGGGGAGCTGTTTTTT
CDR3: CASSLIALGSGSTTGELFF

length: 17
J: TRBJ2-1
V: TRBV11-1
D: NA
size: NA
DNA: TGTGCCAGCAGCTCCGACTGGCGGGTAAGCTCCTACAATGAGCAGTTCTTC
CDR3: CASSSDWRVSSYNEQFF

length: 10
J: TRBJ2-7
V: TRBV30
D: NA
size: NA
DNA: TGTGCCTGGAGTATGGACGAGCAGTACTTC
CDR3: CAWSMDEQYF

length: 14
J: TRBJ2-1
V: TRBV27
D: TRBD2
size: many
DNA: TGTGCCAGCAGTTTTAGCGGGACCATCAATGAGCAGTTCTTC
CDR3: CASSFSGTINEQFF

length: 15
J: TRBJ1-1
V: TRBV11-3
D: NA
size: many
DNA: TGTGCCAGCAGCCCCCCGAGTTTTGTAGCCACTGAAGCTTTCTTT
CDR3: CASSPPSFVATEAFF

length: 15
J: TRBJ2-1
V: TRBV20-1
D: NA
size: many
DNA: TGCAGTCTCTCTCGGGGAGGAATGACAGGAAATGAGCAGTTCTTC
CDR3: CSLSRGGMTGNEQFF

length: 18
J: TRBJ2-1
V: TRBV7-9
D: TRBD2
size: many
DNA: TGTGCCAGCAGCTTCCCGTTAGCGGGAGTGGTTGAGAATGATGAGCAGTTCTTC
CDR3: CASSFPLAGVVENDEQFF

length: 13
J: TRBJ1-5
V: TRBV5-1
D: TRBD1
size: many
DNA: TGCGCCAGCAGCTGGGACAGGAATCAGCCCCAGCATTTT
CDR3: CASSWDRNQPQHF

length: 16
J: TRBJ2-7
V: TRBV28
D: NA
size: large
DNA: TGTGCCAGCAGTTTATGGGGGAGTCCGGGCTCCTACGAGCAGTACTTC
CDR3: CASSLWGSPGSYEQYF

length: 15
J: TRBJ1-6
V: TRBV6-1
D: TRBD1
size: NA
DNA: TGTGCCATCAGCTCAAAGACAGGGGACCATTCACCCCTCCACTTT
CDR3: CAISSKTGDHSPLHF

length: 15
J: TRBJ1-6
V: TRBV7-8
D: NA
size: many
DNA: TGTGCCAGCAGCTACGCCGGGAGATATAATTCACCCCTCCACTTT
CDR3: CASSYAGRYNSPLHF

length: 11
J: TRBJ1-1
V: TRBV28
D: NA
size: few
DNA: TGTGCCACCGGGACAAACGCTGAAGCTTTATTT
CDR3: CATGTNAEALF

length: 14
J: TRBJ2-7
V: TRBV6-1
D: TRBD1
size: NA
DNA: TGTGCCAGCATCCTGGGACAGGTTAACCACGAGCAGTACTTC
CDR3: CASILGQVNHEQYF

length: 16
J: TRBJ1-1
V: TRBV27
D: TRBD1
size: few
DNA: TGTGCCAGCAGTTCCTTGACAGGGGCCGGAACCATCCAAGCTTTCTTT
CDR3: CASSSLTGAGTIQAFF

length: 17
J: TRBJ2-7
V: TRBV7-9
D: TRBD2
size: many
DNA: TGTGCCAGCAGCTCACCGGGACTAGCGGGAGGTTTGGGGGAGCAGTACTTC
CDR3: CASSSPGLAGGLGEQYF

length: 14
J: TRBJ1-1
V: TRBV27
D: TRBD1
size: medium-sized
DNA: TGTGCCAGCAGCATGACAGGGGGCTTCACTGAAGCTTTCTTT
CDR3: CASSMTGGFTEAFF

length: 12
J: TRBJ2-7
V: TRBV2
D: NA
size: many
DNA: TGTGCCAGCAGCCGGCGATTCTACGAGCAGTACTTC
CDR3: CASSRRFYEQYF

length: 16
J: TRBJ2-5
V: TRBV7-6
D: NA
size: many
DNA: TGTGCCAGCAGCTTATGGACTACAGGACGTAAAGAGACCCAGTACTTC
CDR3: CASSLWTTGRKETQYF

length: 11
J: TRBJ2-1
V: TRBV9
D: NA
size: many
DNA: TGTGCCAGCAGCGCAAGCGATGAGCAGTTCTTC
CDR3: CASSASDEQFF

length: 15
J: TRBJ2-7
V: TRBV12-3/TRBV12-4
D: NA
size: medium-sized
DNA: TGTGCCAGCAGTCGAGGCGGGTCTAGCTCCTACGAGCAGTACTTC
CDR3: CASSRGGSSSYEQYF

length: 16
J: TRBJ2-1
V: TRBV4-1
D: NA
size: many
DNA: TGCGCCAGCAGCCAAGAGGGAAGACCTGTTACACATGAGCAGTTCTTC
CDR3: CASSQEGRPVTHEQFF

length: 14
J: TRBJ1-5
V: TRBV12-3/TRBV12-4
D: NA
size: NA
DNA: TGTGCCAGCAGTTCTTGGGAAAAAAATAAGCCCCAGCATTTT
CDR3: CASSSWEKNKPQHF

length: 16
J: TRBJ1-5
V: TRBV5-1
D: NA
size: NA
DNA: TGCGCCAGCAGCTTGGCAGGAGGGTACGGCAATCAGCCCCAGCATTTT
CDR3: CASSLAGGYGNQPQHF

length: 16
J: TRBJ1-2
V: TRBV20-1
D: NA
size: NA
DNA: TGCAGTGCTAGAGAACCCGGGCGGGCAGGTAGCTATGGCTACACCTTC
CDR3: CSAREPGRAGSYGYTF

length: 11
J: TRBJ2-5
V: TRBV9
D: NA
size: many
DNA: TGTGCCAGCGGCGGCCAAGAGACCCAGTACTTC
CDR3: CASGGQETQYF